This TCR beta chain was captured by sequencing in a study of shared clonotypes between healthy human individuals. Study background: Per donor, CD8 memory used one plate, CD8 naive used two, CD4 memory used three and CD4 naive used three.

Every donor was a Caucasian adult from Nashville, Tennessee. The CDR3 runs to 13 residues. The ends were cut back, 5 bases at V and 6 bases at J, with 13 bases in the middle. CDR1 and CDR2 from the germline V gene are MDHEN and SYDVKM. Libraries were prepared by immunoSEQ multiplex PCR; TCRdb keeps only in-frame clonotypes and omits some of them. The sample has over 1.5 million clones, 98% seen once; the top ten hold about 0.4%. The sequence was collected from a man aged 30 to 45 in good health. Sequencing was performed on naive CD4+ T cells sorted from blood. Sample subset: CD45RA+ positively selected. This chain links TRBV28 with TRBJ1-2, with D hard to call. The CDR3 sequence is CASSVPGSHGYTF. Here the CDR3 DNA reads TGTGCCAGCAGTGTCCCGGGTTCACATGGCTACACCTTC.